A selection of T cell receptor beta chains follows, all from one sample in a study of blood T cell repertoires in COVID-19. Data came from immunoSEQ multiplex PCR; TCRdb stores just in-frame clones and leaves some out. This sample has around 180,000 clones, with around 87% found just once. Sequenced material: peripheral blood. Receptors originate from a woman aged 25 to 39 with active or convalescent COVID-19. CDR3s include the opening cysteine and the closing phenylalanine or tryptophan.

v_gene,j_gene,CDR3aa
TRBV6-5,TRBJ2-3,CASTTSGSRDTQYF
TRBV7-9,TRBJ2-1,CASSFRERGTGHPYNEQFF
TRBV5-6,TRBJ1-5,CASSLTSGSSNQPQHF
TRBV12-3/TRBV12-4,TRBJ2-7,CASSSGGTYEQYF
TRBV7-9,TRBJ1-2,CASSPSQAGEGYTF
TRBV5-1,TRBJ1-3,CASSPQGSVDTIYF
TRBV4-1,TRBJ2-1,CASSQGSGGPSNEQFF
TRBV7-9,TRBJ2-5,CASSLGGGLQETQYF
TRBV29-1,TRBJ2-1,CSVVKWEGGNEQFF
TRBV29-1,TRBJ2-7,CSVYLGTGTYEQYF
TRBV19,TRBJ1-5,CASKLTGYSNQPQHF
TRBV7-8,TRBJ1-1,CASSPEVGAPEAFF
TRBV7-2,TRBJ1-4,CASSLGDRGETNEKLFF
TRBV11-3,TRBJ2-1,CASSLRAGGPSIYNEQFF
TRBV11-2,TRBJ1-6,CASTLTGAYNSPLHF
TRBV7-2,TRBJ2-3,CASSLTSGPLDTQYF
TRBV10-3,TRBJ1-2,CAISDSQATLGYTF
TRBV6-5,TRBJ2-7,CASRPDRAPYEQYF
TRBV28,TRBJ2-7,CASRRGTANLWYYEQYF
TRBV9,TRBJ2-7,CASSVDPYELRQYF